Following are 7 T cell receptor beta chains from one sample sequenced in a study of T cell responses to AZD1222 COVID-19 vaccine. The method was immunoSEQ multiplex PCR; TCRdb's version includes in-frame clones alone and lacks a portion of them. The top ten clones hold about 3.9% of a sample with roughly 190,000 clones, just over 90% of them seen once. The sample consisted of peripheral blood, taken on day 0 of AZD1222 vaccination. All receptors come from an adult in good health.

The V and J genes are TRBV21-1 and TRBJ2-7; the table gives TRBD1 as D, unverified against the DNA. TRBV21-1 is reported as a pseudogene. The CDR3 has 14 amino acids. DNA for the CDR3: TGTGCCAGCAGCGGAAAGACAGGGGTTTGCGAGCAGTACTTC. The encoded protein is CASSGKTGVCEQYF.

This chain uses TRBV11-3 with TRBJ1-6, with D unclear. This CDR3 has 11 amino acids. Germline lookup yields CDR1 SGHNT and CDR2 YENEEA. V lost 11 bases and J lost 9, with 11 bases in between. CDR3 sequence reads: CAPPPSSPLHF. In nucleotides, the CDR3 is TGTGCCCCTCCCCCCAGTTCACCCCTCCACTTT.

The chain carries TRBV29-1 and TRBJ2-1; 9 nucleotides align to TRBD2. The CDR3 loop spans 15 amino acids. V lost 7 bases to trimming and J lost 10 bases; unmatched junction nucleotides: 17. Germline assignment: CDR1 SQVTM and CDR2 ANQGSEA. The chain's CDR3 is CSGNPGLADSREQFF. CDR3 bases: TGCAGCGGAAATCCGGGACTAGCTGACTCTAGGGAGCAGTTCTTC.

This rearrangement joins TRBV5-4 to TRBJ2-1; D tentatively fits TRBD1 or TRBD2 (5 bases each). The CDR3 consists of 16 residues. Trimming removed 5 bases from V and 0 bases from J, with 15 bases in between. Germline values: CDR1 SGHNT, CDR2 YYREEE (reference sequence). The CDR3 spells CASRDGTQSSYNEQFF. The CDR3 DNA reads as TGTGCCAGCAGGGATGGGACCCAGAGCTCCTACAATGAGCAGTTCTTC.

The rearrangement uses TRBV7-9 and TRBJ2-7; unclear D gene. Trimming removed 2 bases from V and 6 bases from J, with 5 bases in between. Germline CDR1 SEHNR, CDR2 FQNEAQ (reference sequence). The CDR3 has 11 amino acids. The CDR3 nucleotides are TGTGCCAGCAGCTTATCGGGCGAGCAGTACTTC. Translated: CASSLSGEQYF.

CDR3 nucleotides: TGTGCCAGCAGTATACAGGGGGCACTAACTGAAGCTTTCTTT. It encodes CASSIQGALTEAFF. The rearrangement links TRBV25-1 to TRBJ1-1, with TRBD1 matching over 9 bases. The CDR3 loop spans 14 amino acids. Germline CDR1 is MGHDK and CDR2 is SYGVNS. V gave up 5 bases and J gave up 5 bases; unmatched junction bases: 6.

The CDR3 loop is CASSFIQGRDGYTF. The DNA of the CDR3 is TGTGCCAGCAGCTTCATACAGGGGCGGGATGGCTACACCTTC. This sequence joins TRBV11-2 and TRBJ1-2; 7 bases are shared with TRBD1. Trimming took 3 bases from V and 6 from J; bases not matched to a gene: 7. Germline V lookup: CDR1 SGHAT, CDR2 FQNNGV. This CDR3 has 14 residues.